The entry below describes one T cell receptor (beta chain). V was clipped by 0 bases and J by 6 bases, with 11 bases between them. The CDR3 is 14 amino acids. CDR1 KGHSH and CDR2 LQKENI come from the germline V gene. The sample belongs to a study of blood T cell repertoires in COVID-19. Study context: The samples span acute and convalescent COVID-19 from the United States, Italy and Spain. In each case, the material was cDNA or gDNA derived from T cells, B-cell-depleted T cells, or PBMCs.

Per the original data handling: The assay estimated nucleated cells by amplifying reference gene primers. TCRdb's copy holds only in-frame clones and misses some; the assay was immunoSEQ multiplex PCR. The V and J calls and clone size are taken from that table; D and trimming were inferred from the DNA. In the table there are about 160,000 clones, about 80% of which are singletons. The rearrangement links TRBV18 to TRBJ1-2; D perhaps matches TRBD1 (5 bases). The sequence was collected from a woman of 80 years or more with acute or convalescent COVID-19. Sequencing input: peripheral blood. As DNA, the CDR3 is TGTGCCAGCTCACCACCTGGCAGGGCTAATGGCTACACCTTC. It translates to CASSPPGRANGYTF.